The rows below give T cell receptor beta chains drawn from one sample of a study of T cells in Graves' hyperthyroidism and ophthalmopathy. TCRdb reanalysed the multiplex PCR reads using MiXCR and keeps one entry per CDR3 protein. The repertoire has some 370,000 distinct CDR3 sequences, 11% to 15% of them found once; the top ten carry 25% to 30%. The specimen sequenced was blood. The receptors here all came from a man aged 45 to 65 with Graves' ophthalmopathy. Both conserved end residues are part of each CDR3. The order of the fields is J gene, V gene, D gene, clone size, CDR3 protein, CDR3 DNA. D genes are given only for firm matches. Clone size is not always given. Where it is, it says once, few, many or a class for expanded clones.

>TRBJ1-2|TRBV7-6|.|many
CASSKGEGYGYTF
TGTGCCAGCAGCAAAGGGGAGGGGTATGGCTACACCTTC
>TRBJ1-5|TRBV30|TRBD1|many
CAWSGDRGVNQPQHF
TGTGCCTGGAGTGGTGACAGGGGTGTCAATCAGCCCCAGCATTTT
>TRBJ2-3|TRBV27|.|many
CASSFNTDTQYF
TGTGCCAGCAGTTTTAATACAGATACGCAGTATTTT
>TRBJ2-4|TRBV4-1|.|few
CASSQAGTGKNIQYF
TGCGCCAGCAGCCAAGCCGGAACAGGGAAAAACATTCAGTACTTC
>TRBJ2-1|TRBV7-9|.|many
CASSDGEQFF
TGTGCCAGCAGCGACGGTGAGCAGTTCTTC
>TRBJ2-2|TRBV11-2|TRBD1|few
CASSLSGTGHTGELFF
TGTGCCAGCAGCTTATCCGGGACAGGCCACACCGGGGAGCTGTTTTTT
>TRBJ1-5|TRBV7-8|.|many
CASSWSGEGENQPQHF
TGTGCCAGCAGCTGGTCGGGGGAAGGGGAAAATCAGCCCCAGCATTTT
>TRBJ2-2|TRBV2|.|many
CASSARQPGELFF
TGTGCCAGCAGTGCACGGCAGCCCGGGGAGCTGTTTTTT
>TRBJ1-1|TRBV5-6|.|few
CASSGGDSTEAFF
TGTGCCAGCAGCGGGGGGGATTCCACTGAAGCTTTCTTT
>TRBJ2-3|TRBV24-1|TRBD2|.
CATSENALAGGTDTQYF
TGTGCCACCAGTGAAAACGCACTAGCGGGAGGGACAGATACGCAGTATTTT
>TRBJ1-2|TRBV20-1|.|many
CSARDRDGYTF
TGCAGTGCTAGAGATCGTGACGGCTACACCTTC
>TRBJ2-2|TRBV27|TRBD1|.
CASSLPGQANTGELFF
TGTGCCAGCAGTTTGCCGGGACAGGCGAACACCGGGGAGCTGTTTTTT
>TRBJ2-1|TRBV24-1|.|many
CATSGLANAYNEQFF
TGTGCCACCAGTGGCCTAGCTAATGCCTACAATGAGCAGTTCTTC
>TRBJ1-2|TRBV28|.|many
CASSLGNYGYTF
TGTGCCAGCAGTTTAGGGAACTATGGCTACACCTTC
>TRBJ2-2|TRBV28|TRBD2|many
CASLEAGGVTGELFF
TGTGCCAGCCTGGAGGCGGGAGGGGTCACCGGGGAGCTGTTTTTT
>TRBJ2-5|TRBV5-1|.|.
CASSLAVRAPETQYF
TGCGCCAGCAGCTTGGCCGTCAGAGCCCCAGAGACCCAGTACTTC
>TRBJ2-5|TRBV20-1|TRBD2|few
CSARGSGGVETQYF
TGCAGTGCTAGAGGGTCGGGAGGGGTTGAGACCCAGTACTTC
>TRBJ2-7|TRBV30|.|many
CAWSTTVYEQYF
TGTGCCTGGAGTACTACAGTTTACGAGCAGTACTTC
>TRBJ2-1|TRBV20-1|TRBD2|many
CSAHLGGSSYNEQFF
TGCAGTGCTCACCTCGGCGGGAGCTCCTACAATGAGCAGTTCTTC
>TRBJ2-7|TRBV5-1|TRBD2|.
CASSLDGYGGSSYEQYF
TGCGCCAGCAGCTTGGACGGGTACGGGGGGTCGTCCTACGAGCAGTACTTC
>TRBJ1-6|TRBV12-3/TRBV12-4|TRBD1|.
CASTLTGRNSPLHF
TGTGCCAGCACCTTGACAGGGAGGAATTCACCCCTCCACTTT
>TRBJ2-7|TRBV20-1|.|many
CSASVGGRSYEQYF
TGCAGTGCTAGTGTCGGGGGTAGGTCGTACGAGCAGTACTTC
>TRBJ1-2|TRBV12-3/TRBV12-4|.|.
CASSLGGGKAYTF
TGTGCCAGCAGTTTAGGGGGGGGGAAGGCCTACACCTTC
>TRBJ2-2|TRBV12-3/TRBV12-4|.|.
CASSFGLIGELFF
TGTGCCAGCAGTTTCGGCTTAATCGGGGAGCTGTTTTTT
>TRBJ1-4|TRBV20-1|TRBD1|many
CSALVGTAGFNEKLFF
TGCAGTGCCCTGGTGGGGACAGCGGGCTTTAATGAAAAACTGTTTTTT
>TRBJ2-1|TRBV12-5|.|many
CASGLGSAGWKFF
TGTGCTAGTGGTTTGGGGTCGGCAGGGTGGAAGTTCTTC
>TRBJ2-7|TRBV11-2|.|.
CASSLAPLGVRTSF
TGTGCCAGCAGCTTAGCACCCCTTGGGGTAAGGACGAGCTTC
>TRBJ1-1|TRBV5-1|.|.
CASSSGGTTAEAFF
TGCGCCAGCAGCTCCGGAGGGACAACGGCTGAAGCTTTCTTT
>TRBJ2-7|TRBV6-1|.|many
CANLTDSHSYEQYF
TGTGCCAATTTAACCGATTCACACTCCTACGAGCAGTACTTC
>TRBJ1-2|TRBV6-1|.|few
CASRTRTAFNGYTF
TGTGCCAGCAGGACGAGGACAGCCTTTAATGGCTACACCTTC
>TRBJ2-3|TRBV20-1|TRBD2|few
CSTHRAGLATDTQYF
TGCAGCACCCACAGGGCGGGACTAGCGACAGATACGCAGTATTTT
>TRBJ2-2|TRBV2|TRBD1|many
CASSPGQDTGELFF
TGTGCCAGCAGCCCTGGACAGGACACCGGGGAGCTGTTTTTT
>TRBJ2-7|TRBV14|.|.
CASSQIEAGLNEQYF
TGTGCCAGCAGCCAAATAGAGGCGGGCCTTAACGAGCAGTACTTC
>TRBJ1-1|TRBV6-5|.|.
CASSYSNQGDTEAFF
TGTGCCAGCAGTTACTCGAACCAGGGCGACACTGAAGCTTTCTTT
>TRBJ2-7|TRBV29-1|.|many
CSAIRGEQYF
TGCAGCGCTATAAGGGGGGAGCAGTACTTC
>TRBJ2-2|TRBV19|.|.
CASSNRDFTGELFF
TGTGCCAGTAGTAATCGGGATTTCACTGGGGAGCTGTTTTTT
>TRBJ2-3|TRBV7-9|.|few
CASSAYREADMQYF
TGTGCCAGCAGCGCGTACAGGGAAGCAGATATGCAGTATTTT
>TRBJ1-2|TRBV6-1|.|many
CASTRDFYGYTF
TGTGCCAGCACTCGGGACTTCTATGGCTACACCTTC
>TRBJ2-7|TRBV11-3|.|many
CASSLTRGFAYEQYF
TGTGCCAGCAGCTTAACCAGGGGCTTCGCTTACGAGCAGTACTTC
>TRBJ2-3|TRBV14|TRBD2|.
CASSQARLATSGRARDTQYF
TGTGCCAGCAGCCAAGCAAGATTGGCTACTAGCGGGAGGGCCCGAGATACGCAGTATTTT
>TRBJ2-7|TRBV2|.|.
CAIRASIAREKGPRGEQYF
TGTGCCATCAGGGCCTCCATCGCACGGGAGAAGGGCCCCCGGGGCGAGCAGTACTTC
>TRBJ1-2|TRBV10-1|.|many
CASSESRSSASYGYTF
TGCGCCAGCAGTGAATCAAGGTCGTCAGCGAGCTATGGCTACACCTTC
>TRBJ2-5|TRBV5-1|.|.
CASTTSGPQETQYF
TGCGCCAGCACGACCTCAGGGCCCCAGGAGACCCAGTACTTC
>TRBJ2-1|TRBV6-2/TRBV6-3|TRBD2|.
CASRNGLGTYNEQFF
TGTGCCAGCAGAAATGGACTAGGAACTTACAATGAGCAGTTCTTC
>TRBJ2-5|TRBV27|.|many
CASSLQPITKETQYF
TGTGCCAGCAGTCTCCAGCCCATCACTAAAGAGACCCAGTACTTC
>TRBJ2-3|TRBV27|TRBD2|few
CASSKGTSGRTDTQYF
TGTGCCAGCAGCAAGGGGACTAGCGGGAGAACAGATACGCAGTATTTT
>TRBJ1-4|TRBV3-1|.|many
CASSQVTGSTNEKLFF
TGTGCCAGCAGCCAAGTCACGGGCTCAACTAATGAAAAACTGTTTTTT
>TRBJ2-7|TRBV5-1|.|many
CASSAGSYEQYF
TGCGCCAGCAGCGCCGGCTCCTACGAGCAGTACTTC
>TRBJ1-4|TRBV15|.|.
CATSRDRTTGSVGEKLFF
TGTGCCACCAGCAGAGATAGGACCACGGGAAGCGTTGGAGAAAAACTGTTTTTT
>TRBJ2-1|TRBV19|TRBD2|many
CASSRAGGPYNEQFF
TGTGCCAGTAGTAGGGCGGGAGGGCCTTACAATGAGCAGTTCTTC
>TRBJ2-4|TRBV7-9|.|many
CASSLEGSPWDIQYF
TGTGCCAGCAGCCTGGAGGGGAGCCCCTGGGACATTCAGTACTTC
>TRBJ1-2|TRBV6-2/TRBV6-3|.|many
CASSSDQNANYGYTF
TGTGCCAGCAGTTCGGATCAGAACGCTAACTATGGCTACACCTTC
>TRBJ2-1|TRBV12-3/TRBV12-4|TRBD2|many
CASSLGLAGAHEQFF
TGTGCCAGCAGTTTAGGACTAGCGGGAGCTCATGAGCAGTTCTTC
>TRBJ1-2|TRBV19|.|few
CASTPGRTSSYGYTF
TGTGCCAGTACCCCTGGGCGGACATCAAGCTATGGCTACACCTTC
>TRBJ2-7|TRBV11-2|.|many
CASSLIYSYEQYF
TGTGCCAGCAGCCTTATCTACTCCTACGAGCAGTACTTC
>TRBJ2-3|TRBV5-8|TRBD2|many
CASSLAESRTDTQYF
TGTGCCAGCAGCCTAGCGGAATCTCGCACAGATACGCAGTATTTT
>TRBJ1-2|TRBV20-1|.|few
CSAPPPQGLRGYTF
TGCAGTGCCCCTCCTCCACAGGGTCTTCGTGGCTACACCTTC
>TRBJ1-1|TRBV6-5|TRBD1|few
CASSYMEGQLNTEAFF
TGTGCCAGCAGTTACATGGAGGGACAGCTGAACACTGAAGCTTTCTTT
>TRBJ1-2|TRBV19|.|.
CASSIGRAGYGYTF
TGTGCCAGTAGTATCGGCAGGGCCGGCTATGGCTACACCTTC